This T cell receptor (beta chain) derives from a study of shared clonotypes between healthy human individuals. TCRdb keeps only in-frame clones here, not all; method: immunoSEQ multiplex PCR. The data show 1,400,000 or so clones, with approximately 98.5% seen just once and around 0.33% held by the top ten. Of note for this clone: At the DNA level, this CDR3 is encoded by other sequences in the same sample as well.

V was shortened by 4 bases and J by 1 base, with 6 bases between the two germline ends. The V gene's germline CDR1 is SGHDT and CDR2 YYEEEE. The CDR3 loop spans 13 amino acids. Sequencing was carried out using naive CD4+ T cells sorted from blood. Subset described: CD45RA+ positively selected. The clonotype originates from a man aged 25 to 40 in good health. V gene TRBV5-6 combines with J gene TRBJ2-4, with D uncertain. The CDR3 nucleotides are TGTGCCAGCAGCCAAGGGGCCAAAAACATTCAGTACTTC. Translation gives CASSQGAKNIQYF.